This record concerns one TCR beta chain sequence. These data belong to a study of blood T cell repertoires in COVID-19. Background on the study: Acute and convalescent COVID-19 specimens originated in the United States, Italy and Spain. Sources were T cells, B-cell-depleted T cells, or PBMCs; the material itself was cDNA or gDNA.

Trimming removed 1 base from V and 7 bases from J, with 16 bases in between. CDR1 and CDR2 (germline): LGHDT, YNNKEL (reference sequence). The CDR3 has 15 amino acids. Original processing methods: The authors estimated nucleated cell counts from reference gene primer amplification. Generated by immunoSEQ multiplex PCR, the TCRdb table keeps only in-frame clones and is missing some. That table gives V, J and clone size, and the DNA gave D and trimming. The table records about 150,000 clones, more than 75% of them present only once. The rearrangement links TRBV3-1 (or the pseudogene TRBV3-2) to TRBJ1-1; a possible D gene is TRBD1 (5 bases). This clonotype was sampled from a woman aged 50 to 60 with acute or convalescent COVID-19. Sample: peripheral blood. The CDR3: CASSQVYGGGGEAFF. In DNA, the CDR3 is TGTGCCAGCAGCCAAGTATACGGTGGGGGAGGTGAAGCTTTCTTT.